Listed below are T cell receptor beta chains from one sample, sequenced in a study of Ad26.COV2.S vaccination and SARS-CoV-2 variants. Clones were sequenced by immunoSEQ multiplex PCR, and TCRdb holds only the in-frame ones, with some missing. The table shows some 190,000 clones, with approximately 88% occurring only once. The input for sequencing was peripheral blood, taken after recovery from COVID-19. These receptors were collected from a human donor who had recovered from COVID-19. Both conserved end residues are part of each CDR3. Some rows have no size entry. The others give once, few or many, or a class for an expanded clone.

V: TRBV25-1; J: TRBJ2-1; size: NA; CDR3: CASSESLRDRIYNEQFF
V: TRBV27; J: TRBJ1-3; size: NA; CDR3: CASSLVGSGNTIYF
V: TRBV6-5; J: TRBJ1-1; size: NA; CDR3: CASSYSDRAEAFF
V: TRBV28; J: TRBJ2-5; size: NA; CDR3: CASSFPPTGQETQYF
V: TRBV6-5; J: TRBJ1-4; size: NA; CDR3: CASSYSLEEKLFF
V: TRBV10-2; J: TRBJ1-1; size: NA; CDR3: CASITGGTEAFF
V: TRBV2; J: TRBJ2-5; size: NA; CDR3: CASSRQGRETQYF
V: TRBV9; J: TRBJ2-5; size: NA; CDR3: CASSVETSGSPGQETQYF
V: TRBV5-6; J: TRBJ2-3; size: NA; CDR3: CASSYGQLSTDTQYF
V: TRBV6-2/TRBV6-3; J: TRBJ2-6; size: NA; CDR3: CASSYSSGAGGYSGANVLTF
V: TRBV11-3; J: TRBJ2-1; size: NA; CDR3: CASSSPGLAGVGEQFF
V: TRBV27; J: TRBJ2-6; size: NA; CDR3: CASSLSSGQGFSGANVLTF
V: TRBV24-1; J: TRBJ2-7; size: NA; CDR3: CATSSHGRGAYEQYF
V: TRBV2; J: TRBJ2-7; size: NA; CDR3: CASSEGLILYEQYF
V: TRBV19; J: TRBJ1-5; size: NA; CDR3: CASSTYRDRIQPQHF
V: TRBV3-1/TRBV3-2; J: TRBJ1-1; size: NA; CDR3: CASSRRGGAEAFF
V: TRBV5-1; J: TRBJ1-4; size: NA; CDR3: CASTRGGSTNEKLFF
V: TRBV19; J: TRBJ2-1; size: NA; CDR3: CASQLDGADYNEQFF
V: TRBV6-2/TRBV6-3; J: TRBJ1-1; size: NA; CDR3: CASSRIQGGAGTEAFF
V: TRBV4-1; J: TRBJ2-1; size: NA; CDR3: CASSQILRSQSYNEQFF
V: TRBV28; J: TRBJ2-5; size: NA; CDR3: CASSFGRTGQETQYF
V: TRBV5-1; J: TRBJ2-2; size: NA; CDR3: CASSLAGSGPTGELFF
V: TRBV28; J: TRBJ1-1; size: NA; CDR3: CASSPPGGALNTEAFF
V: TRBV4-2; J: TRBJ1-1; size: NA; CDR3: CASSQKDWQNTEAFF
V: TRBV9; J: TRBJ2-3; size: NA; CDR3: CASSVGAGGPSTDTQYF
V: TRBV7-2; J: TRBJ2-7; size: NA; CDR3: CASSPARREGPYEQYF
V: TRBV2; J: TRBJ2-3; size: NA; CDR3: CASRGTGRGNTQYF
V: TRBV5-1; J: TRBJ2-5; size: once; CDR3: CASSLDSSRETQYF
V: TRBV7-6; J: TRBJ2-5; size: NA; CDR3: CASSRTSGGTLDQYF
V: TRBV2; J: TRBJ2-5; size: NA; CDR3: CASTAGLAGRETQYF
V: TRBV6-5; J: TRBJ1-2; size: once; CDR3: CASSSPLDGYGYTF
V: TRBV19; J: TRBJ2-5; size: NA; CDR3: CASSTGWGLETQYF
V: TRBV20-1; J: TRBJ1-1; size: few; CDR3: CSASRRGQGAWNTEAFF
V: TRBV6-5; J: TRBJ1-2; size: NA; CDR3: CASRRQGIYDGYTF
V: TRBV27; J: TRBJ1-2; size: NA; CDR3: CASSSHRRGSGYGYTF
V: TRBV7-2; J: TRBJ2-7; size: NA; CDR3: CASSLAGGGRYEQYF
V: TRBV5-1; J: TRBJ2-1; size: NA; CDR3: CASSKPRLAGGLYEQFF
V: TRBV4-1; J: TRBJ2-7; size: once; CDR3: CASSYQQGGEQYF
V: TRBV2; J: TRBJ2-7; size: NA; CDR3: CASSEAGGISYEQYF
V: TRBV5-8; J: TRBJ1-1; size: few; CDR3: CASSLRGITEAFF
V: TRBV7-9; J: TRBJ2-7; size: NA; CDR3: CASSTGGFSYEQYF
V: TRBV5-4; J: TRBJ2-3; size: NA; CDR3: CASSLEGGITSDTQYF
V: TRBV27; J: TRBJ1-5; size: NA; CDR3: CASSSIDRRDQPQHF
V: TRBV9; J: TRBJ2-1; size: NA; CDR3: CASSERREREVPPSSYNEQFF
V: TRBV10-3; J: TRBJ1-5; size: once; CDR3: CAISEEGNRNQPQHF